This T cell receptor beta chain was identified in a study of blood T cells in healthy people across ages. The study's findings and limits: As age increased, TCR beta diversity per million T cells fell in a roughly linear fashion. Both higher diversity and more naive CD4+ cells marked long-lived donors when set against aged donors.

Germline loops: CDR1 ENHRY, CDR2 SYGVKD. V lost 0 bases to trimming and J lost 4 bases; unmatched junction nucleotides: 5. The CDR3 sequence is 16 residues long. It was with a sample-barcoded 5' primer and a J-beta primer mix that a second PCR of roughly 7 to 11 cycles was run. At least 2.5 million CDR3-containing paired-end reads were obtained per sample. TCRdb passed the 5' RACE reads through MiXCR, listing each CDR3 protein once. The data contain over 1,300,000 distinct CDR3 sequences, 59% of them singletons. The study drew donors from healthy Caucasian individuals in Russia aged roughly 6 to 90. Concerning this clonotype: What it binds is unknown.

Material for sequencing was blood. The chain uses TRBV10-3 and TRBJ2-1; 8 bases line up with TRBD2. The source is a man younger than 30 in good health. The CDR3 bases are TGTGCCATCAGTGAGTCCAGCGGGAGCCAATACAATGAGCAGTTCTTC. This sequence encodes CAISESSGSQYNEQFF.